The 8 T cell receptor beta chains below were found in one sample sequenced in a study of control samples from healthy donors and cancer patients. Data came from immunoSEQ multiplex PCR; TCRdb stores just in-frame clones and leaves some out. The table records 90,000 to 150,000 clones, 80% to 90% of them present only once. Sequences were obtained from blood. The receptors stem from a man aged 45-60 years in good health.

This chain links TRBV10-3 with TRBJ2-3; D perhaps matches TRBD1 (6 bases). The germline gives CDR1 ENHRY, CDR2 SYGVKD. This CDR3 has 16 amino acids. V lost 2 bases and J 3 bases, leaving 15 bases between the germline ends. In DNA, the CDR3 is TGTGCCATCAGTGAGCTACAGGGAAGGGGGACAGATACGCAGTATTTT. Translation gives CAISELQGRGTDTQYF.

The chain is built from TRBV18 and TRBJ1-1, with D perhaps matching TRBD1 (6 bases). Per germline, CDR1 KGHSH and CDR2 LQKENI. V was shortened by 1 base and J by 4 bases, with 13 bases between the two germline ends. CDR3 length equals 15 residues. The chain's CDR3 is CASSPQGEWGTEAFF. CDR3 sequence (DNA): TGTGCCAGCTCACCACAGGGGGAATGGGGCACTGAAGCTTTCTTT.

This clone has only a few counts. The rearrangement links TRBV2 to TRBJ1-1; 10 nucleotides match TRBD1. Germline-derived CDR1 and CDR2 are SNHLY and FYNNEI. The CDR3 runs 14 residues. V shed 5 bases, J shed 3 bases, and the junction held 3 bases outside the gene matches. The DNA for the CDR3 is TGTGCCAGCAGTCGACAGGGGGCGGACACTGAAGCTTTCTTT. This encodes CASSRQGADTEAFF.

The genes are TRBV9 and TRBJ1-3; 7 bases are shared with TRBD1. After removal of 2 bases from V and 2 bases from J, the junction contained 1 base not matched to a gene. CDR3 length: 14 amino acids. Germline assignment: CDR1 SGDLS and CDR2 YYNGEE. CDR3 bases: TGTGCCAGCAGCGTGGGGACAGCTGGAAACACCATATATTTT. Translating it yields CASSVGTAGNTIYF. The full variable domain, in which reference TRBV9 and TRBJ1-3 provide the parts outside the CDR3, is DSGVTQTPKHLITATGQRVTLRCSPRSGDLSVYWYQQSLDQGLQFLIQYYNGEERAKGNILERFSAQQFPDLHSELNLSSLELGDSALYFCASSVGTAGNTIYFGEGSWLTVV.

The CDR3 loop reads CASTPGVSGQPQHF. The CDR3 DNA follows: TGTGCCAGCACCCCCGGGGTATCGGGTCAGCCCCAGCATTTT. The genes are TRBV6-6 and TRBJ1-5; D gene uncertain. The V end lost 7 bases, the J end lost 6 bases, and 16 bases lay between the germline ends. There are 14 residues in the CDR3. CDR1 is MNHNY, CDR2 SVGAGI, per germline (reference sequence).

This clone came up once. The chain combines TRBV7-6 with TRBJ2-2; 9 nucleotides align to TRBD2. The CDR3 has 19 residues. After removal of 2 bases from V and 1 base from J, the junction contained 11 bases not matched to a gene. CDR1 is SGHVS and CDR2 is FNYEAQ in the germline V gene. The CDR3 reads CASSLISGGYPKNTGELFF. DNA for the CDR3: TGTGCCAGCAGCTTAATCAGCGGGGGGTACCCTAAGAACACCGGGGAGCTGTTTTTT.

This chain connects TRBV3-1 (or the pseudogene TRBV3-2) to TRBJ2-7, with D hard to call. This CDR3 region has 13 residues. The germline gives CDR1 LGHDT, CDR2 YNNKEL (reference sequence). The V and J ends lost 0 bases and 3 bases respectively, with 6 bases between them. The chain's CDR3 is CASSQDASYEQYF. CDR3 coding DNA: TGTGCCAGCAGCCAAGACGCCAGCTACGAGCAGTACTTC.

The chain links TRBV6-2 or TRBV6-3 to TRBJ2-2; D possibly uses TRBD1 or TRBD2 (5 bases each). V shed 2 bases and J shed 2 bases, with 15 bases lying between them. CDR1 and CDR2 from the germline V gene are MNHEY and SVGEGT. This CDR3 is built from 17 residues. CDR3: CASSYLLRDVNTGELFF. The CDR3 region has the DNA TGTGCCAGCAGTTACCTACTCCGGGACGTAAACACCGGGGAGCTGTTTTTT.